The rows below give T cell receptor beta chains drawn from one sample of a study of OX40 agonist ivuxolimab in advanced cancers. Clones were sequenced by immunoSEQ multiplex PCR, and TCRdb holds only the in-frame ones, with some missing. This table has tens of thousands of clones, 84% appearing once. This sample comprised CD4+ or CD8+ T cells sorted from blood, obtained in a trial of the OX40 agonist ivuxolimab. The receptors were sampled from an adult with an advanced solid tumor such as melanoma, head and neck, liver or kidney cancer. Both conserved end residues are part of each CDR3. Fields, in order: clone size, J gene, D gene, V gene, CDR3 DNA, CDR3 protein. The D gene is left open where the match is weak. Not every row has a clone size; where given, it reads once, few, many or a size class.

NA,TRBJ2-6,NA,TRBV2,TGTGCCAGCAGTGAGGCTTGGGCCAACGTCCTGACTTTC,CASSEAWANVLTF
NA,TRBJ2-5,NA,TRBV28,TGTGCCAGCAGTTTATCGGGGTGGGGGGAGACCCAGTACTTC,CASSLSGWGETQYF
few,TRBJ2-7,TRBD1,TRBV30,TGTGCCTGGAGTGCGACAGGGCTCTACGAGCAGTACTTC,CAWSATGLYEQYF
few,TRBJ1-6,TRBD1,TRBV15,TGTGCCACCGGACAGGGCTCGGGTTCACCCCTCCACTTT,CATGQGSGSPLHF
NA,TRBJ2-1,NA,TRBV7-2,TGTGCCAGCATCCAGGGGTCGAGCTCCTACAATGAGCAGTTCTTC,CASIQGSSSYNEQFF
few,TRBJ1-1,NA,TRBV30,TGTGCCTGGGTTGAGGGGAGGACTGAAGCTTTCTTT,CAWVEGRTEAFF
many,TRBJ1-2,NA,TRBV14,TGTGCCAGCAGCAGAGGGAATGGTGGCTACACCTTC,CASSRGNGGYTF
NA,TRBJ2-1,NA,TRBV5-1,TGCGCCAGCAGCTTGTCCAGTTTCTACAATGAGCAGTTCTTC,CASSLSSFYNEQFF
NA,TRBJ1-2,NA,TRBV5-4,TGTGCCAGCAGCTCCATCTTGCCACAGGACGGAGGCTACACCTTC,CASSSILPQDGGYTF
NA,TRBJ2-5,NA,TRBV11-3,TGTGCCAGCAGCTTACCGGGACAGCCGGGGGAAGAGACCCAGTACTTC,CASSLPGQPGEETQYF
NA,TRBJ2-7,TRBD1,TRBV19,TGTGCCGGCCTACGGACAGGGGGCGACTACGAGCAGTACTTC,CAGLRTGGDYEQYF
NA,TRBJ1-3,NA,TRBV5-1,TGCGCCAGCAGCTTGGGACAGCATCCCTCTGGAAACACCATATATTTT,CASSLGQHPSGNTIYF
NA,TRBJ1-5,NA,TRBV28,TGTGCCAGCAGTTTTCGGCAAAGGGTTGGGAATCAGCCCCAGCATTTT,CASSFRQRVGNQPQHF
NA,TRBJ1-2,TRBD1,TRBV28,TGTGCCAGCCGCTTACAGGGGGGGGACGGCTACACCTTC,CASRLQGGDGYTF
NA,TRBJ2-7,NA,TRBV6-1,TGTGCCAGCGGAAGGTTTGGCTACGAGCAGTACTTC,CASGRFGYEQYF
NA,TRBJ2-2,NA,TRBV27,TGTGCCAGCAGTTCTCGGGGGTCTGAAGGAGAGCTGTTTTTT,CASSSRGSEGELFF
NA,TRBJ2-2,NA,TRBV7-9,TGTGCCAGCAGCCCCCAGGGGGGGAACACCGGGGAGCTGTTTTTT,CASSPQGGNTGELFF
NA,TRBJ2-3,TRBD1,TRBV29-1,TGCAGCGTCCTCGGGACAGGGACTAGCACAGATACGCAGTATTTT,CSVLGTGTSTDTQYF
NA,TRBJ1-6,NA,TRBV7-2,TGTGCCAGCAGCTTAGTTTCCCAGCCATATAATTCACCCCTCCACTTT,CASSLVSQPYNSPLHF
NA,TRBJ1-2,NA,TRBV4-2,TGTGCCAGCAGCCAAGATTCGGACTATGGCTACACCTTC,CASSQDSDYGYTF
NA,TRBJ2-5,NA,TRBV5-1,TGCGCCAGCAGCCCGAGGGCCACGGTAGGGACCCAGTACTTC,CASSPRATVGTQYF
NA,TRBJ1-4,NA,TRBV7-2,TGTGCCAGCAGTAAAAACACAGGGAACGAAAAACTGTTTTTT,CASSKNTGNEKLFF
NA,TRBJ2-7,TRBD1,TRBV6-5,TGTGCCAGCAGCCACAGGGGGACCTACGAGCAGTACTTC,CASSHRGTYEQYF
NA,TRBJ1-1,NA,TRBV18,TGTGCCAGCTCACCGCTCAGGAGTATGAACACTGAAGCTTTCTTT,CASSPLRSMNTEAFF
NA,TRBJ1-1,NA,TRBV6-4,TGTGCCAGCAGTGACTCTCACAGGCGGGGAACTGAAGCTTTCTTT,CASSDSHRRGTEAFF
NA,TRBJ2-6,NA,TRBV7-2,TGTGCCAGCAGCTTTCGGTCTGGGGCCAACGTCCTGACTTTC,CASSFRSGANVLTF
NA,TRBJ2-1,TRBD1,TRBV11-2,TGTGCCAGCAGCTTAAGGGCGGTCCCGACAGGGGGCGATGAGCAGTTCTTC,CASSLRAVPTGGDEQFF
once,TRBJ1-2,NA,TRBV7-2,TGTGCCAGCAGCTTAGTCGCCGGGAACTATGGCTACACCTTC,CASSLVAGNYGYTF
NA,TRBJ2-3,TRBD2,TRBV28,TGTGCCAGCAGTGCCTTGGGCGGGGGGCCCACAGATACGCAGTATTTT,CASSALGGGPTDTQYF
NA,TRBJ2-7,TRBD1,TRBV5-1,TGCGCCAGCAGCTGGGGGACAGGGGGGACCTACGAGCAGTACTTC,CASSWGTGGTYEQYF
NA,TRBJ2-1,NA,TRBV18,TGTGCCAGCTCATCCCCCTACAATGAGCAGTTCTTC,CASSSPYNEQFF
NA,TRBJ1-2,TRBD1,TRBV19,TGTGCCAGTAGGGACCTCGGACAGGGAGGCTATGGCTACACCTTC,CASRDLGQGGYGYTF
NA,TRBJ2-2,NA,TRBV5-4,TGTGCCAGCAGCCTCGGGACAATCGGGGAGCTGTTTTTT,CASSLGTIGELFF
NA,TRBJ2-7,TRBD2,TRBV11-2,TGTGCCAGCAGCTTCCCTTACTCTGGACTAGCGGGCTCCTACGAGCAGTACTTC,CASSFPYSGLAGSYEQYF
once,TRBJ2-1,NA,TRBV4-1,TGCGCCAGCAGCCTCAAGGGGGGAAAGGGGGGTAAGGGCGATGAGCAGTTCTTC,CASSLKGGKGGKGDEQFF
few,TRBJ2-1,TRBD1,TRBV7-3,TGTGCCAGCAGCCCCACCCGGGACAGGGTGGCATCCTACAATGAGCAGTTCTTC,CASSPTRDRVASYNEQFF
NA,TRBJ2-3,TRBD2,TRBV5-1,TGCGCCAGCAGCCCGGCGGGGGACTCCACAGATACGCAGTATTTT,CASSPAGDSTDTQYF
NA,TRBJ1-2,NA,TRBV7-9,TGTGCCAGCAGCTTAGCACCGGTTTACTATGGCTACACCTTC,CASSLAPVYYGYTF
NA,TRBJ2-7,NA,TRBV18,TGTGCCAGCTCACCAGAGACCGGGTACGAGCAGTACTTC,CASSPETGYEQYF
few,TRBJ2-7,NA,TRBV19,TGTGCCAGTAGTAACTGGGGCGAGCAGTACTTC,CASSNWGEQYF
NA,TRBJ2-2,TRBD1,TRBV7-9,TGTGCCAGCAGCTCCGGGACAGTTTCCACCGGGGAGCTGTTTTTT,CASSSGTVSTGELFF
NA,TRBJ2-1,NA,TRBV11-2,TGTGCCAGCAGCCTGTCGGGGTTGGGTGAGCAGTTCTTC,CASSLSGLGEQFF
NA,TRBJ1-5,NA,TRBV28,TGTGCCAGCAGCCCGAGACAGTCGTATAGCAATCAGCCCCAGCATTTT,CASSPRQSYSNQPQHF
NA,TRBJ2-5,TRBD1,TRBV7-9,TGTGCCAGCAGCCCTGGGACAGGGGGGCAAGAGACCCAGTACTTC,CASSPGTGGQETQYF